This T cell receptor (beta chain) emerged from a study of shared clonotypes between healthy human individuals. Study background: Ranging from 18 to 49 in age, donors were two women and three men.

All participating donors were Caucasian adults from Nashville, Tennessee. Germline V gene lookup returns CDR1 SEHNR and CDR2 FQNEAQ (reference sequence). Unmatched junction bases numbered 20, after V lost 5 bases and J lost 9 bases. This CDR3 is 18 amino acids long. Findings and limits, study-wide: Depth was large, yet rarefaction showed that sorted-subset sequencing was incomplete. Richness estimates generally favored naive over memory subsets.

TCRdb's copy holds only in-frame clones and misses some; the assay was immunoSEQ multiplex PCR. The sample has about 1.1 million clones; approximately 80% are singletons. Regarding this clone: No antigen is known for it.

The sequenced sample was memory CD4+ T cells from PBMCs. The subset: CD45RA-negative fraction. The V and J genes are TRBV7-9 and TRBJ2-1, with 9 bases lining up with TRBD2. The sequence was collected from a young man in good health. Some clones in this sample may be carry-over from other donors' samples. The CDR3 spells CASSAAVGREGRVSEQFF. Written as DNA, the CDR3 is TGTGCCAGCAGCGCCGCCGTGGGGCGGGAGGGCCGAGTAAGTGAGCAGTTCTTC.